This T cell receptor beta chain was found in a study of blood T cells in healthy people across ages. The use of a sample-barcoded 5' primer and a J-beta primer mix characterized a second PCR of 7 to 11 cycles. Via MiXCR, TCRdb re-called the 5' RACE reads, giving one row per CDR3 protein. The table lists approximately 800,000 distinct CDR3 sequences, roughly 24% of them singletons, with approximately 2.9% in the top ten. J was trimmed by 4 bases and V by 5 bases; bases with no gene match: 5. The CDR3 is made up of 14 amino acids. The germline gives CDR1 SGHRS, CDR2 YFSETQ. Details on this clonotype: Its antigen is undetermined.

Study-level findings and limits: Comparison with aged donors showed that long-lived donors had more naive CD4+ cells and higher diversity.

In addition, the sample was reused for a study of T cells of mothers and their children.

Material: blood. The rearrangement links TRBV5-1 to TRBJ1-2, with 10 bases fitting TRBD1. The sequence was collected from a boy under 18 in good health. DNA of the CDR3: TGCGCCAGCAGGATGACAGGGGGCCCCTATGGCTACACCTTC. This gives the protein CASRMTGGPYGYTF. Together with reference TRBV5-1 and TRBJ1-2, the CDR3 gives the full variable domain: KAGVTQTPRYLIKTRGQQVTLSCSPISGHRSVSWYQQTPGQGLQFLFEYFSETQRNKGNFPGRFSGRQFSNSRSEMNVSTLELGDSALYLCASRMTGGPYGYTFGSGTRLTVV.